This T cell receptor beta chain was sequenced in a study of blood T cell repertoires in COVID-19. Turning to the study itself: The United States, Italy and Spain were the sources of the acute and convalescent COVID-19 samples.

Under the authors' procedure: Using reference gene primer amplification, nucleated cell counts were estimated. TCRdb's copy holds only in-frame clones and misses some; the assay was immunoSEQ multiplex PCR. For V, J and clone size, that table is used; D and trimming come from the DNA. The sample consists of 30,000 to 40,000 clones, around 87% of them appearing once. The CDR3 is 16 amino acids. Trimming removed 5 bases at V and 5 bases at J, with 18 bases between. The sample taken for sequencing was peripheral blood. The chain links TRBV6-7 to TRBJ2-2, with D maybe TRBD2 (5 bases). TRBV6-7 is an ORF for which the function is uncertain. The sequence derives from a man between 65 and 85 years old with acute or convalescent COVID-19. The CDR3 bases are TGTGCCAGCAGTACGGTGGTGGGGAGTGGTACCGGGGAGCTGTTTTTT. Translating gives CASSTVVGSGTGELFF.